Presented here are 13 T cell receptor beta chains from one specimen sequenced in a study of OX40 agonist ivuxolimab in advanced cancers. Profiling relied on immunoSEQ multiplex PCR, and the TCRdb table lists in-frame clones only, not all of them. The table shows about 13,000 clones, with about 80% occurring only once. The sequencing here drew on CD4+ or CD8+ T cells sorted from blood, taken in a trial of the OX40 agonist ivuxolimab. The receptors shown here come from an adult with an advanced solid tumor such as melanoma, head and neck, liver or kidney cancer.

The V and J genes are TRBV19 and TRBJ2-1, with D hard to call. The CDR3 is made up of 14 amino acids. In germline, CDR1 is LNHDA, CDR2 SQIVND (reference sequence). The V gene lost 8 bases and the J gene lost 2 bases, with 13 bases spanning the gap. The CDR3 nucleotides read TGTGCCAGTTCCTTCAGCAGTGCCTACAATGAGCAGTTCTTC. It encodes CASSFSSAYNEQFF.

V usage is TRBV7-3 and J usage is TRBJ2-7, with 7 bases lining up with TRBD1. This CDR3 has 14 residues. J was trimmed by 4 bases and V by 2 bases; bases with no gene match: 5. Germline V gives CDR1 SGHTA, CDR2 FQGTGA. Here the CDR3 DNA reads TGTGCCAGCAGCTTAGGGAGACAGGGTTACGAGCAGTACTTC. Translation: CASSLGRQGYEQYF.

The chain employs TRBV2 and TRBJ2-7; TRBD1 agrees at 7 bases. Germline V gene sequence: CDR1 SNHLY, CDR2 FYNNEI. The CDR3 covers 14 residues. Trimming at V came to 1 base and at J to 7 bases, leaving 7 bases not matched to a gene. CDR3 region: CASSEGQGEWEQYF. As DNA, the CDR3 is TGTGCCAGCAGTGAAGGGCAGGGGGAGTGGGAGCAGTACTTC.

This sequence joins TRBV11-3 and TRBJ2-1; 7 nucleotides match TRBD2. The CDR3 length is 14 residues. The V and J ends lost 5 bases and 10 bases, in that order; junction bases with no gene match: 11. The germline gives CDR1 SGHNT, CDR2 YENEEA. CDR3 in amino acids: CASSLFWGGVEQFF. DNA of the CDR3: TGTGCCAGCAGCCTCTTCTGGGGGGGAGTAGAGCAGTTCTTC.

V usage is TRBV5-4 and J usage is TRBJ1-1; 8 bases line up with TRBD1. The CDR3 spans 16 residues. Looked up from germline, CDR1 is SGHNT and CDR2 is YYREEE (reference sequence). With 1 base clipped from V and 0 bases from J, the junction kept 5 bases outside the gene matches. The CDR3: CASSLLDRALNTEAFF. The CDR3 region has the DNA TGTGCCAGCAGCTTGTTGGACAGGGCTTTGAACACTGAAGCTTTCTTT.

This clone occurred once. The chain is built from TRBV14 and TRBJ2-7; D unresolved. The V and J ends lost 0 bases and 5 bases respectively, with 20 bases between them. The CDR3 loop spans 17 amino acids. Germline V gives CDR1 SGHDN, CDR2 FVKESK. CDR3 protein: CASSQEGRLGLLHEQYF. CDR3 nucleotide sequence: TGTGCCAGCAGCCAAGAAGGCAGATTAGGGCTTTTACACGAGCAGTACTTC. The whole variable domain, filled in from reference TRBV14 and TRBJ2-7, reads EAGVTQFPSHSVIEKGQTVTLRCDPISGHDNLYWYRRVMGKEIKFLLHFVKESKQDESGMPNNRFLAERTGGTYSTLKVQPAELEDSGVYFCASSQEGRLGLLHEQYFGPGTRLTVT.

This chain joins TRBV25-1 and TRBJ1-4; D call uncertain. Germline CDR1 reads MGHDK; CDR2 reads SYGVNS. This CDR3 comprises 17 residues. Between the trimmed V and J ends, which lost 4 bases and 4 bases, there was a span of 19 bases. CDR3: CASSAGLTDLINEKLFF. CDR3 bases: TGTGCCAGCAGTGCCGGATTGACGGACCTCATTAATGAAAAACTGTTTTTT.

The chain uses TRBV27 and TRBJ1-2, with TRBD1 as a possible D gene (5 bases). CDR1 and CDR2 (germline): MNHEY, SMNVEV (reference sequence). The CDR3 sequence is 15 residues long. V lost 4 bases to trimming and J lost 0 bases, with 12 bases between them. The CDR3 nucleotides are TGTGCCAGCAGTTCTTGGGACCGAGCTAACTATGGCTACACCTTC. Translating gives CASSSWDRANYGYTF.

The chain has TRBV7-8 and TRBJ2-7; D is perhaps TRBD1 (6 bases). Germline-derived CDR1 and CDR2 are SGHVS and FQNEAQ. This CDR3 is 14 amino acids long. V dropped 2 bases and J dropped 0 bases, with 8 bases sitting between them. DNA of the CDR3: TGTGCCAGCAGCTTACACAGGGACTCCTACGAGCAGTACTTC. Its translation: CASSLHRDSYEQYF. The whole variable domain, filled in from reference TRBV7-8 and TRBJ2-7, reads GAGVSQSPRYKVAKRGQDVALRCDPISGHVSLFWYQQALGQGPEFLTYFQNEAQLDKSGLPSDRFFAERPEGSVSTLKIQRTQQEDSAVYLCASSLHRDSYEQYFGPGTRLTVT.

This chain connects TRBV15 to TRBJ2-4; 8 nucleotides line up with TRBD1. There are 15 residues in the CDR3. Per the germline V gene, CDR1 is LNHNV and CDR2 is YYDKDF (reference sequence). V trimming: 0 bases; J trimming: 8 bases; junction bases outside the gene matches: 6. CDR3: CATSRDRTGTDIQYF. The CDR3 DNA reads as TGTGCCACCAGCAGAGATAGGACAGGGACTGACATTCAGTACTTC.

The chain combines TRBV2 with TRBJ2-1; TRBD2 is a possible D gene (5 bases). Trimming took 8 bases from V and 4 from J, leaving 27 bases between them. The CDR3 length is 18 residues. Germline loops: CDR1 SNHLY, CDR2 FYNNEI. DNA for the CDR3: TGTGCCAGCCTACCGGTCGATTTCTCGAGCGGCCCTTACAATGAGCAGTTCTTC. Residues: CASLPVDFSSGPYNEQFF.

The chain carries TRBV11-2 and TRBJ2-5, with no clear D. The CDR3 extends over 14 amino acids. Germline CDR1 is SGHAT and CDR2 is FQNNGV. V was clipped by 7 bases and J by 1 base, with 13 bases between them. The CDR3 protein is CASTPETSQETQYF. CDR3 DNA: TGTGCCAGCACTCCAGAAACGTCCCAAGAGACCCAGTACTTC.

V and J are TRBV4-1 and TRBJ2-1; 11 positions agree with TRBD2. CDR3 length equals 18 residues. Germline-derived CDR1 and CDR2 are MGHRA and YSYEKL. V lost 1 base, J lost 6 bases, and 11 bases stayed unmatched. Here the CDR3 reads CASSQASPLAGGINEQFF. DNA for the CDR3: TGCGCCAGCAGCCAAGCTTCCCCTCTAGCGGGAGGAATCAATGAGCAGTTCTTC.